These 15 T cell receptor beta chains share one sample of origin, sequenced in a study of cytomegalovirus exposure and HLA in healthy donors. PCR amplification relied on 60 Vbeta primers (plus 13 Jbeta primers). Repertoires were generated with immunoSEQ multiplex PCR, while TCRdb's copy carries only in-frame clones and drops some. This listing includes about 91,000 clones. The sequencing sample was made of PBMCs. The receptors were gathered from a woman between 25 and 40 years old in good health and CMV-seronegative.

This chain joins TRBV30 and TRBJ1-2; 9 bases line up with TRBD1. There are 14 residues in the CDR3. CDR1 is GTSNPN and CDR2 is SVGIG in the germline V gene (reference sequence). V shed 5 bases, J shed 4 bases, and the junction held 8 bases outside the gene matches. CDR3 DNA sequence: TGTGCCTGGGGAAGGGACAGGGCAGTCTATGGCTACACCTTC. Amino acid sequence: CAWGRDRAVYGYTF.

The chain combines TRBV7-9 with TRBJ2-2; TRBD2 might be the D (5 bases). Germline V gene data show CDR1 as SEHNR and CDR2 as FQNEAQ (reference sequence). Trimming shortened V by 5 bases and J by 4 bases, and 20 bases separated the two germline ends. This CDR3 region has 17 residues. This chain's CDR3 is CASSSVRATSGTGELFF. The CDR3 coding sequence is TGTGCCAGCAGCAGTGTGAGGGCCACCTCGGGCACCGGGGAGCTGTTTTTT. Full variable domain (outside the CDR3, taken from reference TRBV7-9 and TRBJ2-2): DTGVSQNPRHKITKRGQNVTFRCDPISEHNRLYWYRQTLGQGPEFLTYFQNEAQLEKSRLLSDRFSAERPKGSFSTLEIQRTEQGDSAMYLCASSSVRATSGTGELFFGEGSRLTVL.

The V gene is TRBV28, the J gene TRBJ1-1; TRBD1 is a possible D gene (6 bases). V dropped 5 bases and J dropped 1 base, with 14 bases sitting between them. The CDR3 loop spans 15 amino acids. Germline V gene lookup returns CDR1 MDHEN and CDR2 SYDVKM. This chain's CDR3 is CASSREGHRNTEAFF. The CDR3 nucleotides read TGTGCCAGCAGTCGTGAGGGACACCGGAACACTGAAGCTTTCTTT.

J is TRBJ2-1 and V is TRBV7-3; D unresolved. The CDR3 totals 13 residues. V was shortened by 5 bases and J by 3 bases, with 8 bases between the two germline ends. The V gene's germline CDR1 is SGHTA and CDR2 FQGTGA. In DNA form, the CDR3 reads TGTGCCAGCAGCCCAGGCAGCTACAATGAGCAGTTCTTC. Protein sequence: CASSPGSYNEQFF.

This sequence joins TRBV29-1 and TRBJ1-1; the D gene is possibly TRBD1 (6 bases). CDR3 length: 15 amino acids. The V end lost 0 bases, the J end lost 6 bases, and 17 bases lay between the germline ends. Germline lookup yields CDR1 SQVTM and CDR2 ANQGSEA. CDR3 DNA sequence: TGCAGCGTTGAAGACGGGACACTAATAGGCTCTGAAGCTTTCTTT. This sequence encodes CSVEDGTLIGSEAFF.

V and J are TRBV5-4 and TRBJ2-2, with 10 bases identical to TRBD1. Germline V gives CDR1 SGHNT, CDR2 YYREEE (reference sequence). J gave up 5 bases and V 4 bases, and 11 bases lay outside the gene matches. The CDR3 has 17 residues. The CDR3 DNA reads TGTGCCAGCAGCGGCGCGGCGGGACAGGGGAATACCGGGGAGCTGTTTTTT. Translation: CASSGAAGQGNTGELFF.

As to this clone: One end of the junction does not line up with germline, which may come from a read error. The rearrangement joins TRBV29-1 to TRBJ1-2; the D gene is possibly TRBD1 (5 bases). Per germline, CDR1 SQVTM and CDR2 ANQGSEA. CDR3 size: 12 residues. CDR3 loop: CGVEDRRTGYTF. For the CDR3, the DNA is TGCGGCGTTGAAGATCGGCGGACAGGCTACACCTTC.

J is TRBJ2-7 and V is TRBV5-4, with 9 nucleotides matching TRBD2. V was clipped by 1 base and J by 2 bases; unmatched bases: 4. The germline V gene encodes CDR1 SGHNT and CDR2 YYREEE (reference sequence). This CDR3 has 15 residues. CDR3 sequence: CASSLFASGTYEQYF. The CDR3 DNA follows: TGTGCCAGCAGCTTGTTCGCTAGCGGGACCTACGAGCAGTACTTC.

This chain connects TRBV19 to TRBJ1-6; D call uncertain. CDR3 length equals 14 residues. With 3 bases removed from V and 7 bases from J, the gap between germline ends came to 10 bases. Per germline, CDR1 LNHDA and CDR2 SQIVND (reference sequence). This CDR3 is CASSIRELNSPLHF. The CDR3 DNA is TGTGCCAGTAGTATCCGGGAGCTAAATTCACCCCTCCACTTT.

Note on this clone: Germline is not matched at one junction end, which may reflect a read error. CDR3 coding DNA: TGTGCCAGCAGCCCCTCCCCGGGCTCTGGGGCCAACGTCCTGGCTTTC. This sequence encodes CASSPSPGSGANVLAF. This sequence joins TRBV6-4 and TRBJ2-6; weak D call: TRBD1 (5 bases). Germline-derived CDR1 and CDR2 are MRHNA and SNTAGT. The CDR3 is made up of 16 amino acids.

The chain combines TRBV27 with TRBJ2-3, with 7 bases identical to TRBD1. CDR1 and CDR2 from the germline V gene are MNHEY and SMNVEV (reference sequence). V trimming: 5 bases; J trimming: 2 bases; junction bases outside the gene matches: 10. The CDR3 contains 16 residues. This CDR3 is CASSKRQGMDTDTQYF. The CDR3 DNA is TGTGCCAGCAGTAAAAGACAGGGTATGGACACAGATACGCAGTATTTT.

The rearrangement uses TRBV6-5 and TRBJ1-3, with D uncertain. Deletions cut 2 bases from V and 0 bases from J, with 8 bases between. Germline V gene lookup returns CDR1 MNHEY and CDR2 SVGAGI. The CDR3 contains 15 residues. CDR3 sequence (DNA): TGTGCCAGCAGTTACGGCCAGGTCTCTGGAAACACCATATATTTT. This encodes CASSYGQVSGNTIYF.

The chain recombines TRBV7-9 with TRBJ2-5; perhaps TRBD1 as D (5 bases). TRBJ2-7 matches the DNA end more closely, so the J call is doubtful. CDR1 and CDR2 (germline): SEHNR, FQNEAQ (reference sequence). This CDR3 comprises 14 residues. The CDR3 DNA reads TGTGCCAGCAGCCCCCGGCAGGGCCCCTACGAGCAGTACTTC. Protein product: CASSPRQGPYEQYF.

The chain combines TRBV20-1 with TRBJ2-5; 7 bases fit TRBD1. The CDR3 totals 11 residues. Germline values: CDR1 DFQATT, CDR2 SNEGSKA (reference sequence). CDR3 DNA sequence: TGCGGGGGACAGCACCAAGAGACCCAGTACTTC. The encoded protein is CGGQHQETQYF.

The chain is built from TRBV18 and TRBJ2-7, with 7 bases matching TRBD1. From germline, CDR1 is KGHSH and CDR2 LQKENI. The CDR3 spans 12 residues. V was clipped by 6 bases and J by 5 bases; unmatched bases: 4. CDR3 nucleotide sequence: TGTGCCAGCTCGGTTACAGGGGACGAGCAGTACTTC. Its translation: CASSVTGDEQYF.